This T cell receptor beta chain was retrieved from a study of blood T cell repertoires in COVID-19. Overall study: Sample material is recorded as cDNA or gDNA derived from T cells, B-cell-depleted T cells, or PBMCs.

V was trimmed by 3 bases and J by 5 bases, leaving 12 bases between them. This CDR3 region has 14 residues. Germline values: CDR1 SGHVS, CDR2 FNYEAQ. Clones were read by immunoSEQ multiplex PCR, and TCRdb kept only the in-frame ones, dropping some. The data hold tens of thousands of clones, with roughly 89% observed a single time. The chain has TRBV7-6 and TRBJ2-3; D is possibly TRBD1 (6 bases). This TCR came from a man in his 60s with active COVID-19. Sequencing was done on a sample of peripheral blood. The CDR3 region has the DNA TGTGCCAGCAGCTTTAGCACAGGGAGAGATACGCAGTATTTT. This gives the protein CASSFSTGRDTQYF.